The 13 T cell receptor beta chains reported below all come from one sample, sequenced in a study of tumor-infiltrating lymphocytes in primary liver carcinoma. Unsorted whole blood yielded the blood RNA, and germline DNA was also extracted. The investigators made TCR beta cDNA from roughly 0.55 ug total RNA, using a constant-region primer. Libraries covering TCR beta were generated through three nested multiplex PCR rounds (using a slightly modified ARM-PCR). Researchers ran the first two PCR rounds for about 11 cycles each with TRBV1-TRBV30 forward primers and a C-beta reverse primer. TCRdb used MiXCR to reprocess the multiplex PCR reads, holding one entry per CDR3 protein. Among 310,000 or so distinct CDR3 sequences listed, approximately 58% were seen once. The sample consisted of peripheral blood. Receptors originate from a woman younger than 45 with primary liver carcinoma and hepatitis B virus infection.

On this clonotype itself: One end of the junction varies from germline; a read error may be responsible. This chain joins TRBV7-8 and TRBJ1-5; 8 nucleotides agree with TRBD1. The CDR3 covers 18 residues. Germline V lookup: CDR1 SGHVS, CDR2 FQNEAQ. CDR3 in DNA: TGTGCCAACAGCGCGGCGACAGGGGTTTGGTCTAGGGGTCAGCCCCAGCGTTTT. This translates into CANSAATGVWSRGQPQRF.

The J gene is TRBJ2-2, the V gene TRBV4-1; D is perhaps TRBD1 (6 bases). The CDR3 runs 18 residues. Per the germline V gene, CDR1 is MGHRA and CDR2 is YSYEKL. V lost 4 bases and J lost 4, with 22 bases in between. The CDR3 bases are TGCGCCAGCAGCCGGTTGGGGGCTGGTCTGGGCGGCACCGGGGAGCTGTTTTTT. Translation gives CASSRLGAGLGGTGELFF.

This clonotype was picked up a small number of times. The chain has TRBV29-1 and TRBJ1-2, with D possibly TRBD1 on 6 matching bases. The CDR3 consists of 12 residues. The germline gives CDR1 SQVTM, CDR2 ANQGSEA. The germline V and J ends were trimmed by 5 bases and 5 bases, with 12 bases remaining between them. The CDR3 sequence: CSVTARGYGYTF. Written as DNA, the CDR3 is TGCAGCGTTACCGCGAGGGGGTATGGCTACACCTTC.

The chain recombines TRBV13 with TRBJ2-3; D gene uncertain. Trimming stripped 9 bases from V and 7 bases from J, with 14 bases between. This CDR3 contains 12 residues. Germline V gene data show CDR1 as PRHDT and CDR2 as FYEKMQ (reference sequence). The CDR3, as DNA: TGTGCCAGTAGCCCCTATACATATACGCAGTATTTT. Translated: CASSPYTYTQYF.

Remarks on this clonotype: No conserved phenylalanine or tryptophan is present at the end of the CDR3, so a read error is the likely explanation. CDR3 nucleotide sequence: TGTGCCAGCAGCTTGGAGCCAGTCCTCGGCACTGAAGCTTTCCTT. Its translation: CASSLEPVLGTEAFL. V gene TRBV5-6 combines with J gene TRBJ1-1; D is uncertain. V was cut by 0 bases and J by 4 bases, with 13 bases left in between. The CDR3 contains 15 residues. CDR1 SGHDT and CDR2 YYEEEE come from the germline V gene.

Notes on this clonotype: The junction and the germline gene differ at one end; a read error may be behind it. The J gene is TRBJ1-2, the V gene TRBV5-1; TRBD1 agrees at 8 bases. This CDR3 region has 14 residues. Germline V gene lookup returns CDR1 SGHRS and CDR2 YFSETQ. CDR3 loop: CVSRWDRTDGGYTF. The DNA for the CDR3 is TGCGTCAGCAGATGGGACAGGACGGACGGTGGCTACACCTTC.

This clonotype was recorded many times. CDR3 in amino acids: CASRARGGGTDTQYF. Written as DNA, the CDR3 is TGTGCCAGCAGGGCCCGGGGGGGGGGCACAGATACGCAGTATTTT. This sequence joins TRBV11-2 and TRBJ2-3, with 8 bases fitting TRBD2. Trimming cost V 6 bases and J 1 base; bases outside gene matches: 6. Germline assignment: CDR1 SGHAT and CDR2 FQNNGV. CDR3 length: 15 amino acids.

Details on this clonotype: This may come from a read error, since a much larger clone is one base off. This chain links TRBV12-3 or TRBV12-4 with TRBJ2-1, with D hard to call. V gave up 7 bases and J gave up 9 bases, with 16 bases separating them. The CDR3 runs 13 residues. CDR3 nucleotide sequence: TGTGCCAGCAAGGCAGAGTATAATGGTGAGCAGTTCTTC. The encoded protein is CASKAEYNGEQFF.

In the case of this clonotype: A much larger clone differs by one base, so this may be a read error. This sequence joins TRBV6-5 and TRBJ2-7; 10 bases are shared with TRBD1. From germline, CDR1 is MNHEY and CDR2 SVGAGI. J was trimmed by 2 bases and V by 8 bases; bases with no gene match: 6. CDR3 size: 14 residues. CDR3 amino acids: CASAGQGDTYEQYF. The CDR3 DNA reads TGTGCCAGCGCTGGACAGGGGGACACCTACGAGCAGTACTTC.

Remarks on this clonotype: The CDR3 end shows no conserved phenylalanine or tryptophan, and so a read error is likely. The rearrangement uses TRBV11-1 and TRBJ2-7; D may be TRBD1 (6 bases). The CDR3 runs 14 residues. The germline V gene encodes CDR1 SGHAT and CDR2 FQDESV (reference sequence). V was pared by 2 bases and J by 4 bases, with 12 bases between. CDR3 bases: TGTGCCAGCAGCTTACAGATCACAGGGTACGAGCAGTACCTC. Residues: CASSLQITGYEQYL.

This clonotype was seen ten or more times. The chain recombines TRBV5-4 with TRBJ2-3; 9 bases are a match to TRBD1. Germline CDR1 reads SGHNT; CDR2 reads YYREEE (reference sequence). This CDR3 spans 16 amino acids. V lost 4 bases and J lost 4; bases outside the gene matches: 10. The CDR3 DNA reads TGTGCCAGCAGCGCAAAGACAGGGGGTGGGGCAGATACGCAGTATTTT. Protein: CASSAKTGGGADTQYF.

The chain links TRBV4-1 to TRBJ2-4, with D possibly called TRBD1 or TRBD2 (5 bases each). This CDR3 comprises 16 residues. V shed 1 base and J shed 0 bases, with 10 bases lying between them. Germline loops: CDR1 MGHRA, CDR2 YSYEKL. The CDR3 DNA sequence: TGCGCCAGCAGCCAAGTGGGGGTCCTAGCCAAAAACATTCAGTACTTC. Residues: CASSQVGVLAKNIQYF.

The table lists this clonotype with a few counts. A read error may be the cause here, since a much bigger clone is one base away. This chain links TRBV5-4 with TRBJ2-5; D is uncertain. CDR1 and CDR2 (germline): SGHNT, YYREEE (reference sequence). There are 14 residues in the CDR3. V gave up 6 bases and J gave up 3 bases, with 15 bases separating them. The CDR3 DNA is TGTGCCAGCAACTTACCCCTGGGAAAAGAGACCCAGTACTTC. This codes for CASNLPLGKETQYF.